One and the same sample provided the 30 T cell receptor beta chains below, sequenced in a study of blood T cell repertoires in COVID-19. TCRdb keeps only in-frame clones here, not all; method: immunoSEQ multiplex PCR. The sample has about 310,000 clones, around nine tenths seen once. Sequencing was performed on PBMCs or T cells enriched from blood (not recorded which). The receptors derive from a woman in her thirties who had recovered from COVID-19.

This clone appeared a single time. V is TRBV4-1 and J is TRBJ2-7; unclear D gene. The CDR3 contains 14 residues. The V end lost 0 bases, the J end lost 7 bases, and 13 bases lay between the germline ends. The germline CDR1 and CDR2 sequences are MGHRA and YSYEKL. This CDR3 is CASSQDRPSGEQYF. CDR3 DNA: TGCGCCAGCAGCCAAGATCGACCTAGTGGGGAGCAGTACTTC.

The chain employs TRBV6-5 and TRBJ2-5; 7 bases align to TRBD2. The V gene's germline CDR1 is MNHEY and CDR2 SVGAGI. V was pared by 7 bases and J by 2 bases, with 10 bases of the junction left unmatched. The CDR3 length is 15 residues. The CDR3 loop is CASIVPSGWQETQYF. The CDR3, as DNA: TGTGCCAGCATAGTACCTAGCGGTTGGCAAGAGACCCAGTACTTC.

The CDR3 DNA sequence: TGCGCCAGCAGCTTGAGGGAGAATCCGGATACGCAGTATTTT. This codes for CASSLRENPDTQYF. The gene calls are TRBV5-1 and TRBJ2-3, with D perhaps matching TRBD2 (5 bases). Trimming cost V 1 base and J 6 bases, with 12 bases left between them. This CDR3 comprises 14 residues. Germline values: CDR1 SGHRS, CDR2 YFSETQ.

This rearrangement joins TRBV9 to TRBJ2-3; D is perhaps TRBD2 (5 bases). The CDR3 contains 15 residues. The germline gives CDR1 SGDLS, CDR2 YYNGEE. V lost 1 base to trimming and J lost 1 base, with 10 bases between them. The CDR3 reads CASSVLVGGTDTQYF. CDR3 in DNA: TGTGCCAGCAGCGTATTGGTGGGAGGCACAGATACGCAGTATTTT.

The sample holds one count of this clone. The chain combines TRBV7-2 with TRBJ1-5; D not certain. The CDR3 loop spans 15 amino acids. The V gene lost 1 base and the J gene lost 0 bases, with 7 bases spanning the gap. Germline values: CDR1 SGHTA, CDR2 FQGNSA. In DNA, the CDR3 is TGTGCCAGCAGCTTAGTTGCCAGTAGCAATCAGCCCCAGCATTTT. Residues: CASSLVASSNQPQHF.

The genes are TRBV19 and TRBJ1-5, with D tentatively TRBD1 (6 bases). Looked up from germline, CDR1 is LNHDA and CDR2 is SQIVND (reference sequence). The CDR3 covers 16 residues. V was clipped by 6 bases and J by 2 bases, with 17 bases between them. The DNA for the CDR3 is TGTGCCAGTAGCGCCTACAGGGCGTGGGGCAATCAGCCCCAGCATTTT. Amino acids: CASSAYRAWGNQPQHF.

The chain couples TRBV6-5 to TRBJ1-3, with 8 nucleotides matching TRBD1. This CDR3 comprises 16 residues. Per germline, CDR1 MNHEY and CDR2 SVGAGI. J lost 7 bases, V lost 3 bases, and 11 bases had no gene match. The chain's CDR3 is CASSYGVGQGHNTIYF. The DNA for the CDR3 is TGTGCCAGCAGTTATGGAGTAGGACAGGGTCACAACACCATATATTTT.

The gene calls are TRBV7-2 and TRBJ1-3; a possible D gene is TRBD1 (6 bases). The germline CDR1 and CDR2 sequences are SGHTA and FQGNSA. V was clipped by 3 bases and J by 4 bases, with 13 bases between them. The CDR3 consists of 15 residues. This chain's CDR3 is CASSLMGARGNTIYF. The CDR3 nucleotides read TGTGCCAGCAGCTTGATGGGGGCGCGAGGAAACACCATATATTTT.

The V and J genes are TRBV9 and TRBJ2-5; 7 nucleotides agree with TRBD2. The CDR3 consists of 15 residues. The germline V gene encodes CDR1 SGDLS and CDR2 YYNGEE. V lost 2 bases, J lost 5 bases, and 9 bases stayed unmatched. The CDR3 DNA is TGTGCCAGCAGCGTCGGTAATGGGAGGGGCGAGACCCAGTACTTC. It translates to CASSVGNGRGETQYF.

The chain employs TRBV6-5 and TRBJ2-5, with D tentatively TRBD2 (6 bases). Trimming stripped 4 bases from V and 4 bases from J, with 13 bases between. The CDR3 loop spans 14 amino acids. Germline V gene sequence: CDR1 MNHEY, CDR2 SVGAGI. CDR3 in amino acids: CASSSRGIRETQYF. As DNA, the CDR3 is TGTGCCAGCAGTTCACGGGGGATTAGAGAGACCCAGTACTTC.

This chain uses TRBV4-2 with TRBJ1-2; D not certain. The V gene's germline CDR1 is LGHNA and CDR2 YNFKEQ. The CDR3 has 12 residues. V was shortened by 0 bases and J by 6 bases, with 5 bases between the two germline ends. This CDR3 is CASSQDVDGYTF. As DNA, the CDR3 is TGTGCCAGCAGCCAAGATGTAGATGGCTACACCTTC.

The chain carries TRBV29-1 and TRBJ1-1; TRBD1 matches 11 bases. Germline CDR1 and CDR2: SQVTM and ANQGSEA. The CDR3 spans 15 residues. The junction had 11 bases not matched to a gene; V was cut back by 1 base and J by 10 bases. CDR3 amino acids: CSVEAWVDRGRGAFF. CDR3 sequence (DNA): TGCAGCGTTGAAGCGTGGGTGGACAGGGGGCGAGGAGCTTTCTTT.

In DNA form, the CDR3 reads TGTGCCACCAGTGATTTTGGCAGACACTTTAACTATGGCTACACCTTC. It codes for CATSDFGRHFNYGYTF. The chain has TRBV24-1 and TRBJ1-2, with D hard to call. The V gene's germline CDR1 is KGHDR and CDR2 SFDVKD. The CDR3 has 16 amino acids. The V end lost 1 base, the J end lost 1 base, and 12 bases lay between the germline ends.

The V and J genes are TRBV5-4 and TRBJ2-5; D is undetermined. V was cut by 2 bases and J by 5 bases, with 13 bases left in between. There are 14 residues in the CDR3. Germline V gives CDR1 SGHNT, CDR2 YYREEE (reference sequence). DNA for the CDR3: TGTGCCAGCAGCTTTCATCGGTTCGGGGAGACCCAGTACTTC. Protein: CASSFHRFGETQYF.

The CDR3 region has the DNA TGTGCCAGCAGCCCCCAAGTAGGGACATTTGGTTCACCCCTCCACTTT. Its translation is CASSPQVGTFGSPLHF. The chain couples TRBV7-9 to TRBJ1-6; a possible D gene is TRBD1 (6 bases). This CDR3 region has 16 residues. The germline gives CDR1 SEHNR, CDR2 FQNEAQ (reference sequence). Trimming took off 5 bases at V and 9 bases at J, with 20 bases between the two ends.

The J gene is TRBJ2-3, the V gene TRBV5-1; no clear D gene. The germline V and J ends were trimmed by 2 bases and 4 bases, with 8 bases remaining between them. CDR1 SGHRS and CDR2 YFSETQ come from the germline V gene. This CDR3 comprises 13 residues. The CDR3 region is CASSFRSADTQYF. The CDR3 bases are TGCGCCAGCAGCTTTCGGAGTGCAGATACGCAGTATTTT.

The chain has TRBV29-1 and TRBJ1-2; D possibly corresponds to TRBD1 (5 bases). CDR3 size: 14 residues. Germline V CDR1 and CDR2: SQVTM, ANQGSEA. The V end lost 5 bases, the J end lost 5 bases, and 18 bases lay between the germline ends. The CDR3 is CSVTNAPGRYGYTF. As DNA, the CDR3 is TGCAGCGTTACAAACGCGCCAGGGCGATATGGCTACACCTTC.

CDR3 nucleotide sequence: TGTGCCAGCAGTTACTCGAGACAGCTACATGGCTACACCTTC. It is translated as CASSYSRQLHGYTF. The gene calls are TRBV6-5 and TRBJ1-2; D might be TRBD1 (5 bases). The V end was cut by 0 bases, the J end by 6 bases, with 11 bases between. The CDR3 extends over 14 amino acids. Germline CDR1 is MNHEY and CDR2 is SVGAGI.

V gene TRBV20-1 combines with J gene TRBJ2-7; D ambiguous. CDR1 DFQATT and CDR2 SNEGSKA come from the germline V gene (reference sequence). This CDR3 contains 12 residues. Trimming shortened V by 3 bases and J by 1 base, and 7 bases separated the two germline ends. The CDR3 DNA sequence: TGCAGTGCTAGTCGCTATTCCTACGAGCAGTACTTC. Translating gives CSASRYSYEQYF.

The chain has TRBV6-5 and TRBJ2-7, with D tentatively TRBD1 (6 bases). The CDR3 is 13 residues long. V dropped 7 bases and J dropped 2 bases, with 12 bases sitting between them. Germline CDR1 and CDR2: MNHEY and SVGAGI. CDR3 residues: CASTGTPTYEQYF. The CDR3 bases are TGTGCCAGCACGGGGACACCGACCTACGAGCAGTACTTC.

The chain uses TRBV15 and TRBJ1-3; D possibly corresponds to TRBD1 (6 bases). Germline V gene sequence: CDR1 LNHNV, CDR2 YYDKDF (reference sequence). The CDR3 runs 17 residues. Trimming pared 0 bases from V and 4 bases from J, leaving 16 bases between. The CDR3 bases are TGTGCCACCAGCAGAGACACAGGGTTCGGCATAGGAAACACCATATATTTT. Translation: CATSRDTGFGIGNTIYF.

The J gene is TRBJ1-6, the V gene TRBV5-1; 9 nucleotides agree with TRBD1. The CDR3 runs 19 residues. V was clipped by 7 bases and J by 5 bases; unmatched bases: 19. In germline, CDR1 is SGHRS, CDR2 YFSETQ. CDR3: CASRAGPGQGVLDNSPLHF. In DNA form, the CDR3 reads TGCGCCAGCCGGGCAGGTCCGGGACAGGGAGTTTTGGATAATTCACCCCTCCACTTT. Based on the CDR3 plus reference TRBV5-1 and TRBJ1-6, the full variable domain is KAGVTQTPRYLIKTRGQQVTLSCSPISGHRSVSWYQQTPGQGLQFLFEYFSETQRNKGNFPGRFSGRQFSNSRSEMNVSTLELGDSALYLCASRAGPGQGVLDNSPLHFGNGTRLTVT.

The chain couples TRBV20-1 to TRBJ2-1, with 9 bases matching TRBD2. Trimming at V came to 6 bases and at J to 10 bases, leaving 1 base not matched to a gene. Germline V gene data show CDR1 as DFQATT and CDR2 as SNEGSKA (reference sequence). The CDR3 is 10 amino acids. CDR3 loop: CSALAGEQFF. CDR3 bases: TGCAGTGCCCTAGCGGGAGAGCAGTTCTTC.

This sequence joins TRBV10-3 and TRBJ2-1; 11 bases match TRBD1. Per germline, CDR1 ENHRY and CDR2 SYGVKD. This CDR3 contains 13 residues. V lost 6 bases to trimming and J lost 10 bases; unmatched junction nucleotides: 5. CDR3 amino acids: CAISDGQGAEQFF. DNA for the CDR3: TGTGCCATCAGCGACGGACAGGGGGCAGAGCAGTTCTTC.

This clone has only one observation. V gene TRBV9 combines with J gene TRBJ1-1; 7 positions match TRBD1. The CDR3 sequence is 16 residues long. CDR1 is SGDLS and CDR2 is YYNGEE in the germline V gene. V shed 3 bases, J shed 1 base, and the junction held 9 bases outside the gene matches. The CDR3 is CASSARDREENTEAFF. The DNA of the CDR3 is TGTGCCAGCAGCGCCCGGGACAGAGAGGAGAACACTGAAGCTTTCTTT.

The V and J genes are TRBV5-5 and TRBJ2-7, with D possibly TRBD2 on 6 matching bases. Per the germline V gene, CDR1 is SGHKS and CDR2 is YYEKEE (reference sequence). The CDR3 consists of 17 residues. The germline V and J ends were trimmed by 2 bases and 0 bases, with 18 bases remaining between them. CDR3 bases: TGTGCCAGCAGCTTTGTGTTGGGACTTAGGAGCTCCTACGAGCAGTACTTC. Translating it yields CASSFVLGLRSSYEQYF.

This clone turned up a few times. The V gene is TRBV27, the J gene TRBJ1-6; TRBD1 aligns across 10 bases. The germline V gene encodes CDR1 MNHEY and CDR2 SMNVEV (reference sequence). The CDR3 runs 15 residues. V dropped 4 bases and J dropped 7; count of bases not matched to a gene: 4. The CDR3 loop is CASSSPGQGNSPLHF. DNA of the CDR3: TGTGCCAGCAGTTCCCCGGGACAGGGGAATTCACCCCTCCACTTT.

The V call is TRBV18, the J call TRBJ2-1, with 8 bases that match TRBD1. V shed 5 bases, J shed 6 bases, and the junction held 15 bases outside the gene matches. CDR1 KGHSH and CDR2 LQKENI come from the germline V gene. The CDR3 has 17 residues. The CDR3 here is CASSANTGQGFPNEQFF. For the CDR3, the DNA is TGTGCCAGCTCAGCTAATACCGGACAGGGCTTTCCCAATGAGCAGTTCTTC.

The rearrangement joins TRBV4-2 to TRBJ1-3; D remains unclear. The V end lost 0 bases, the J end lost 10 bases, and 19 bases lay between the germline ends. CDR3 length equals 16 residues. CDR1 and CDR2 from the germline V gene are LGHNA and YNFKEQ. Written as DNA, the CDR3 is TGTGCCAGCAGCCAAGATTCGGGGTCAAATGACCATACCATATATTTT. Its translation is CASSQDSGSNDHTIYF.

The chain joins TRBV7-9 to TRBJ2-3, with 9 positions matching TRBD2. With 7 bases clipped from V and 4 bases from J, the junction kept 9 bases outside the gene matches. Germline values: CDR1 SEHNR, CDR2 FQNEAQ (reference sequence). This CDR3 has 15 residues. This CDR3 is CASTPNSGSADTQYF. The CDR3, as DNA: TGTGCCAGCACCCCTAATAGCGGGAGTGCAGATACGCAGTATTTT.